Listed below are T cell receptor beta chains from one sample, sequenced in a study of identical twins. TCRdb processed the 5' RACE reads anew with MiXCR; each CDR3 protein has one entry. The sample has 600,000 to 850,000 distinct CDR3 sequences; 18% are singletons. The data were also submitted as part of a second study, on T cells expressing NK-cell markers.

The sample comprised PBMCs. These receptors were collected from a woman aged 18-30 years in good health. Each CDR3 is given with its conserved first and last residue. D genes are given only for firm matches. Size tells how often a clone was seen (once, few, many) or the class of an expanded clone, and some rows leave it out.

j_call v_call clone_size d_call cdr3_nt cdr3_aa
TRBJ2-2 TRBV9 once NA TGTGCCAGCAGCGGACTTAGCCGGAACACCGGGGAGCTGTTTTTT CASSGLSRNTGELFF
TRBJ2-3 TRBV20-1 few NA TGCCAGAACCCCGTTAAACCATCTAGCACAGATACGCAGTATTTT CQNPVKPSSTDTQYF
TRBJ2-7 TRBV12-3/TRBV12-4 many TRBD2 TGTGCCAGCAGTAAGAGCGGGAGCGGCCTCTACGAGCAGTACTTC CASSKSGSGLYEQYF
TRBJ2-3 TRBV12-3/TRBV12-4 NA TRBD2 TGTGCCAGCAGTACTAGACTAGCGGGGCACACAGATACGCAGTATTTT CASSTRLAGHTDTQYF
TRBJ2-1 TRBV20-1 NA NA TGCAGTGCTAGTAAGCCTAGTAGACACAATGAGCAGTTCTTC CSASKPSRHNEQFF
TRBJ1-2 TRBV5-1 NA NA TGCGCCAGCAGCTTGGATCGGCCAGCTAACTATGGCTACACCTTC CASSLDRPANYGYTF
TRBJ1-2 TRBV7-9 few NA TGTGCCAGCAGCTTAGCGCTGGGGAATGGCTACACCTTC CASSLALGNGYTF
TRBJ2-7 TRBV6-1 NA NA TGTGCCAGCAGGACACAGGTCTACGAGCAGTACTTC CASRTQVYEQYF
TRBJ1-2 TRBV4-1 few TRBD1 TGCGCCAGCAGCCAACTATTGGGACAGACCTATGGCTACACCTTC CASSQLLGQTYGYTF
TRBJ2-1 TRBV5-1 few NA TGCGCCAGCAGCTTGGGGGGCGGAGTCTCCTACAATGAGCAGTTCTTC CASSLGGGVSYNEQFF
TRBJ2-4 TRBV12-3/TRBV12-4 many TRBD2 TGTGCCAGCAGTCTAACCGGGACGGGGGGTCGGATTCAGTACTTC CASSLTGTGGRIQYF
TRBJ1-2 TRBV3-1 few NA TGTGCCAGCAGCCAAGATTGGGCTCCTAGGAGCTACACCTTC CASSQDWAPRSYTF
TRBJ2-1 TRBV27 few TRBD1 TGTGCCAGCAGTTTAGAAGGGGACAGGGACGTCGAGCAGTTCTTC CASSLEGDRDVEQFF
TRBJ2-7 TRBV5-6 few TRBD2 TGTGCCAGCAGCGGATGGACTAGCGGGATCGCAATGTACGAGCAGTACTTC CASSGWTSGIAMYEQYF
TRBJ2-1 TRBV27 NA NA TGTGCCAGCAGTTTCTCACCGACCGTCTACAATGAGCAGTTCTTC CASSFSPTVYNEQFF
TRBJ2-7 TRBV20-1 few NA TGCAGTGCCTCGACACTCAGTTACGAGCAGTACTTC CSASTLSYEQYF
TRBJ2-2 TRBV10-1 NA NA TGCGCCAGCAGTGAGTCGGGGGCCGCCGGGGAGCTGTTTTTT CASSESGAAGELFF
TRBJ2-7 TRBV11-1 NA TRBD2 TGTGCCAGCAGCTTCCGTCCCGGGCTAGCGGGCCCACCCTACGAGCAGTACTTC CASSFRPGLAGPPYEQYF
TRBJ1-4 TRBV20-1 many NA TGCAGTGCTAGGGCAACTAATGAAAAACTGTTTTTT CSARATNEKLFF
TRBJ1-1 TRBV11-2 NA NA TGTGCCAGCAGCTTAGTAGCCTCGGTTTTTAGTGAAGCTTTCTTT CASSLVASVFSEAFF
TRBJ1-2 TRBV5-1 NA TRBD1 TGCGCCAGCAGCTTGGTAGCAGGGGGTTCTTATGGCTACACCTTC CASSLVAGGSYGYTF
TRBJ2-2 TRBV5-1 NA NA TGTGCCAGCAGCTTTGGGGGGCCGAACACCGGGGAGCTGTTTTTT CASSFGGPNTGELFF
TRBJ2-3 TRBV20-1 few NA TGCAGTGCTAGCGAGGGGTTCTGGGCAGATACGCAGTATTTT CSASEGFWADTQYF
TRBJ1-6 TRBV9 once NA TGTGCCAGCAGCGTAGACCCGGGGGGTTATTCACCCCTCCACTTT CASSVDPGGYSPLHF
TRBJ2-1 TRBV20-1 few TRBD1 TGCAGTGCTAGGGGGACAGGGGGAGAATACAATGAGCAGTTCTTC CSARGTGGEYNEQFF
TRBJ2-7 TRBV6-5 NA NA TGTGCCAGCAGTTACCCCTCCGCACTGGGCGAGCAGTACTTC CASSYPSALGEQYF
TRBJ2-1 TRBV9 NA TRBD2 TGTGCCAGCAGCGTAGTAGGTAGCGGGGGGGCAGTACCGTTCTTC CASSVVGSGGAVPFF
TRBJ2-3 TRBV20-1 few TRBD2 TGCAGTGCTAGCCTAGCGGTACCTTCAGATACGCAGTATTTT CSASLAVPSDTQYF
TRBJ1-1 TRBV4-1 NA NA TGCGCCAGCAGCCAAGATTCAGTCACTGAAGCTTTCTTT CASSQDSVTEAFF
TRBJ2-2 TRBV6-2/TRBV6-3 NA NA TGTGCCAGCAGTTACGGTTCCGGGGCCGGGGAGCTGTTTTTT CASSYGSGAGELFF
TRBJ2-5 TRBV4-2 NA TRBD2 TGTGCCAGCAGCCAATTTGCTAGCGGGGATGGGGAGACCCAGTACTTC CASSQFASGDGETQYF
TRBJ1-2 TRBV5-6 many NA TGTGCCAGCAGCTGGGAGGTCAGGCAGGGAAATGGCTACACCTTC CASSWEVRQGNGYTF
TRBJ1-1 TRBV7-8 NA NA TGTGCCAGCAGCTTAGTCCTTCACCCTGAAGCTTTCTTT CASSLVLHPEAFF
TRBJ2-5 TRBV4-1 NA NA TGCGCCAGCAGCCAAGTTCTGTCTGGGACCCAGTACTTC CASSQVLSGTQYF
TRBJ1-2 TRBV10-3 few TRBD1 TGTGCCATCAGTGAATCGACAGGGGAGAAGGACGGCTACACCTTC CAISESTGEKDGYTF
TRBJ2-1 TRBV6-1 NA TRBD2 TGTGCCAGCAGTGGACCCCGACTAGCGGGTTTTAGCTCCTACAATGAGCAGTTCTTC CASSGPRLAGFSSYNEQFF
TRBJ2-3 TRBV9 NA NA TGTGCCAGCAGCGTAGTTTTTGGGGGCGATACGCAGTATTTT CASSVVFGGDTQYF
TRBJ2-1 TRBV7-2 NA NA TGTGCCAGCAGCTTAGAGTGGGGGGGCACTGAGCAGTTCTTC CASSLEWGGTEQFF
TRBJ2-7 TRBV4-1 NA NA TGCGCCAGCAGCCGGGCTCAGGACAGCTCCTACGAGCAGTACTTC CASSRAQDSSYEQYF
TRBJ2-1 TRBV21-1 NA NA TGTGCCAGCAGCACTAGGGGGGATGCGCAGTTCTTC CASSTRGDAQFF
TRBJ2-5 TRBV7-7 NA TRBD2 TGTGCCAGCAGCGTCGGTAGCGGGAGTTATTGGGAGACCCAGTACTTC CASSVGSGSYWETQYF
TRBJ1-2 TRBV12-3/TRBV12-4 few TRBD1 TGTGCCAGCAGTTTAGGGGACAGCGGGAGCTACACCTTC CASSLGDSGSYTF
TRBJ2-7 TRBV4-1 few TRBD1 TGCGCCAGCAGCCACGGACAGGGTGGCCACGAGCAGTACTTC CASSHGQGGHEQYF
TRBJ2-4 TRBV5-1 NA NA TGCGCCAGCAGCCAATCAGGACGGCAACTAGCCAAAAACATTCAGTACTTC CASSQSGRQLAKNIQYF
TRBJ2-5 TRBV5-1 NA NA TGCGCCAGCAGCTTGGAGGTCCTCGGGGAGACCCAGTACTTC CASSLEVLGETQYF
TRBJ2-1 TRBV5-1 many TRBD2 TGTGCCAGCAGCGGGACCTCAAATGAGCAGTTCTTC CASSGTSNEQFF
TRBJ2-2 TRBV20-1 many TRBD1 TGCAGTGCGAAGAGGGGGCAACCCACCGGGGAGCTGTTTTTT CSAKRGQPTGELFF
TRBJ2-2 TRBV11-2 NA TRBD2 TGTGCCAGCAGCCGGGGGGGACCGGCGAACACCGGGGAGCTGTTTTTT CASSRGGPANTGELFF
TRBJ2-7 TRBV20-1 NA NA TGCAGTGCTAGAGAACGGGCGGGTAGCTCCTACGAGCAGTACTTC CSARERAGSSYEQYF
TRBJ2-1 TRBV9 NA NA TGTGCCAGCAGCCTCCGGGTCGCAGACAATGAGCAGTTCTTC CASSLRVADNEQFF
TRBJ2-1 TRBV7-2 few TRBD2 TGTGCCAGCAGCTTCGCCTTACTAGCGGGAGCTCGGAATGAGCAGTTCTTC CASSFALLAGARNEQFF
TRBJ2-7 TRBV29-1 NA TRBD1 TGCAGCGCCGGGACAGGGGACGACGAGCAGTACTTC CSAGTGDDEQYF
TRBJ2-7 TRBV7-2 few NA TGTGCCAGCAGCCGTTTGACCGGGCCGCCCTACGAGCAGTACTTC CASSRLTGPPYEQYF
TRBJ2-7 TRBV12-3/TRBV12-4 NA NA TGTGCCAGCAGTTTTAAGGGACTTGACTCCTACGAGCAGTACTTC CASSFKGLDSYEQYF